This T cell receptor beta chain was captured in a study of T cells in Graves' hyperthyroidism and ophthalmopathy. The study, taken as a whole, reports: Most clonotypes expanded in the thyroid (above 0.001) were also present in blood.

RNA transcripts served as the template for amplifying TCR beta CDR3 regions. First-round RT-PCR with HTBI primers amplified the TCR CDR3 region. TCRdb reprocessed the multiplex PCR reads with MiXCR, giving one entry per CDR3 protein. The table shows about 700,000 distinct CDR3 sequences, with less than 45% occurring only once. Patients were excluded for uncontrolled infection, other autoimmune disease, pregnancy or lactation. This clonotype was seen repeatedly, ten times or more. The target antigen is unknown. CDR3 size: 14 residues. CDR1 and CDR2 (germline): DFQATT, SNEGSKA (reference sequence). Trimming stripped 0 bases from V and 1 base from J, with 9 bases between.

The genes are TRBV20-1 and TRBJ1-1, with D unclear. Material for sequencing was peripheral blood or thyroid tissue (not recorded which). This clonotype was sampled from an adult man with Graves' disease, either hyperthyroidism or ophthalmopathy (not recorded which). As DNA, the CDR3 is TGCAGTGCTAGAGATGGGAGGGCGAACACTGAAGCTTTCTTT. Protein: CSARDGRANTEAFF.